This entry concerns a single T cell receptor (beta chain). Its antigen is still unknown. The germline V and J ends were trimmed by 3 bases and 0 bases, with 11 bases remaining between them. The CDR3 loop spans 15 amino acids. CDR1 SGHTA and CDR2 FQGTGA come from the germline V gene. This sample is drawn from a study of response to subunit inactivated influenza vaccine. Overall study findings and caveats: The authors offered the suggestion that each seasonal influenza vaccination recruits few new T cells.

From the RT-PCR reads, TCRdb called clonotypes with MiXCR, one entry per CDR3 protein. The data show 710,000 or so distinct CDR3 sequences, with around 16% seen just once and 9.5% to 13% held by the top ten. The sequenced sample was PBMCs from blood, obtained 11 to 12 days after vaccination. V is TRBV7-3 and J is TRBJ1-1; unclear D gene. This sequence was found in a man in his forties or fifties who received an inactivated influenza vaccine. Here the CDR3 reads CASSLTGYVNTEAFF. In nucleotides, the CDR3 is TGTGCCAGCAGCTTGACCGGTTACGTGAACACTGAAGCTTTCTTT.